The 14 T cell receptor beta chains below come from one sample, sequenced in a study of cytomegalovirus exposure and HLA in healthy donors. PCR involved 60 Vbeta and 13 Jbeta primers. The table came from immunoSEQ multiplex PCR; TCRdb's copy has only in-frame clones and leaves some out. The sample shows about 140,000 clones, 61% of them seen only once. Specimen: PBMCs. These receptor sequences come from a male donor in good health and CMV-seronegative.

This clone was detected a few times. The V call is TRBV30, the J call TRBJ2-6; D gene uncertain. CDR1 GTSNPN and CDR2 SVGIG come from the germline V gene (reference sequence). V lost 3 bases and J 0 bases, leaving 15 bases between the germline ends. The CDR3 sequence is 17 residues long. The CDR3 reads CAWRGQVRSSGANVLTF. CDR3 bases: TGTGCCTGGAGGGGTCAGGTCAGAAGCTCTGGGGCCAACGTCCTGACTTTC.

The chain is built from TRBV28 and TRBJ1-6; 7 nucleotides line up with TRBD1. In germline, CDR1 is MDHEN, CDR2 SYDVKM. The CDR3 consists of 12 residues. After removal of 7 bases from V and 9 bases from J, the junction contained 3 bases not matched to a gene. The CDR3 coding sequence is TGTGCCAGCACAGGGGGGAGTTCACCCCTCCACTTT. This sequence encodes CASTGGSSPLHF.

Only a few counts were recorded for this clone. The chain uses TRBV6-5 and TRBJ2-7, with 8 bases fitting TRBD1. With 6 bases clipped from V and 2 bases from J, the junction kept 9 bases outside the gene matches. The CDR3 has 15 amino acids. In germline, CDR1 is MNHEY, CDR2 SVGAGI. The CDR3 nucleotides are TGTGCCAGCAGCACCGACAGGGGCTACACCTACGAGCAGTACTTC. Protein sequence: CASSTDRGYTYEQYF.

J is TRBJ1-2 and V is TRBV10-3, with TRBD1 matching 11 bases. Trimming at V came to 6 bases and at J to 6 bases, leaving 3 bases not matched to a gene. The CDR3 runs 13 residues. In germline, CDR1 is ENHRY, CDR2 SYGVKD. CDR3 loop: CAISRGQGDGYTF. The CDR3 bases are TGTGCCATCAGCAGGGGACAGGGGGATGGCTACACCTTC.

The chain is built from TRBV5-1 and TRBJ2-5; D possibly corresponds to TRBD1 (6 bases). CDR3 length equals 13 residues. Trimming removed 3 bases from V and 5 bases from J, with 11 bases in between. Per germline, CDR1 SGHRS and CDR2 YFSETQ. The CDR3 is CASSWAGDETQYF. The CDR3 nucleotides read TGCGCCAGCAGCTGGGCAGGGGACGAGACCCAGTACTTC.

This clone was recorded a few times. CDR3 sequence: CASSSPTGQNSPLHF. The CDR3 DNA sequence: TGTGCCAGCAGTTCGCCGACAGGACAGAATTCACCCCTCCACTTT. V usage is TRBV27 and J usage is TRBJ1-6; TRBD1 might be the D (6 bases). Germline V CDR1 and CDR2: MNHEY, SMNVEV (reference sequence). V was clipped by 4 bases and J by 7 bases, with 14 bases between them. The CDR3 is 15 residues long.

The chain has TRBV5-1 and TRBJ1-5, with 9 bases matching TRBD1. The V segment lost 0 bases and the J segment 5 bases; nucleotides outside the gene matches: 6. Germline V gene lookup returns CDR1 SGHRS and CDR2 YFSETQ. CDR3 length: 16 residues. CDR3 sequence reads: CASSLGDRVGDQPQHF. CDR3 nucleotides: TGCGCCAGCAGCTTGGGGGACAGGGTAGGGGATCAGCCCCAGCATTTT.

The chain is built from TRBV5-1 and TRBJ2-1; 7 positions agree with TRBD1. V lost 0 bases, J lost 8 bases, and 8 bases stayed unmatched. The CDR3 is 15 amino acids. Looked up from germline, CDR1 is SGHRS and CDR2 is YFSETQ. CDR3 sequence reads: CASSLARGRVDEQFF. In DNA, the CDR3 is TGCGCCAGCAGCTTGGCTAGGGGGCGGGTGGATGAGCAGTTCTTC.

The rearrangement uses TRBV15 and TRBJ1-6; D is undetermined. Trimming removed 0 bases at V and 12 bases at J, with 15 bases between. This CDR3 has 15 amino acids. The germline V gene has CDR1 LNHNV and CDR2 YYDKDF (reference sequence). The CDR3: CATSRDPGFGKPLHF. The CDR3 nucleotides are TGTGCCACCAGCAGAGATCCGGGTTTCGGAAAACCCCTCCACTTT.

This clone was picked up one time. V usage is TRBV6-5 and J usage is TRBJ2-7; TRBD1 is a possible D gene (6 bases). The germline V gene encodes CDR1 MNHEY and CDR2 SVGAGI. The ends were cut back, 6 bases at V and 1 base at J, with 13 bases in the middle. This CDR3 has 14 residues. CDR3 in amino acids: CASSSRGPSYEQYF. CDR3 in DNA: TGTGCCAGCAGCTCCAGGGGCCCATCCTACGAGCAGTACTTC.

Only a few counts were recorded for this clone. The V and J genes are TRBV6-5 and TRBJ1-1, with no clear D. This CDR3 contains 15 residues. The germline CDR1 and CDR2 sequences are MNHEY and SVGAGI. The V and J ends lost 2 bases and 0 bases respectively, with 10 bases between them. The CDR3 nucleotides are TGTGCCAGCAGTTACGCTACAGAGATGAACACTGAAGCTTTCTTT. It is translated as CASSYATEMNTEAFF.

The chain carries TRBV27 and TRBJ2-7; D call uncertain. Germline assignment: CDR1 MNHEY and CDR2 SMNVEV (reference sequence). Trimming shortened V by 2 bases and J by 1 base, and 6 bases separated the two germline ends. The CDR3 spans 13 residues. The CDR3 sequence: CASSLVSSYEQYF. The CDR3 DNA reads TGTGCCAGCAGTTTAGTCAGTTCCTACGAGCAGTACTTC.

V is TRBV18 and J is TRBJ1-1, with 8 nucleotides matching TRBD1. V shed 4 bases and J 2 bases; nucleotides not matched to a gene: 6. Germline V gene lookup returns CDR1 KGHSH and CDR2 LQKENI. The CDR3 loop spans 15 amino acids. This chain's CDR3 is CASSLGQGKNTEAFF. The CDR3 DNA reads as TGTGCCAGCTCACTCGGACAGGGAAAAAACACTGAAGCTTTCTTT.

The gene calls are TRBV6-1 and TRBJ2-3; unclear D gene. This CDR3 is 14 amino acids long. The V end was cut by 1 base, the J end by 1 base, with 6 bases between. The V gene's germline CDR1 is MNHNS and CDR2 SASEGT. Here the CDR3 reads CASSEVQGTDTQYF. The CDR3 DNA is TGTGCCAGCAGTGAAGTCCAGGGCACAGATACGCAGTATTTT.